This is a list of T cell receptor beta chains from one sample in a study of T-cell reconstitution after alpha-beta-depleted transplantation in children. TCRdb analysed the PCR reads with MiXCR anew, one entry per CDR3 protein. The data show about 640,000 distinct CDR3 sequences, 13% seen once. This sample comprised PBMCs, mostly from graft donor cells, obtained 360 days after TCRalphabeta/CD19-depleted stem cell transplant. The receptors shown here come from a male patient between 10 and 17 years old who had a stem cell transplant for acute myeloid leukemia, so the T cells may come from the graft donor. Each CDR3 is given with its conserved first and last residue.

TRBV6-1 CASMASGRYEQYF
TRBV28 CASSLWGRDRGKDYGYTF
TRBV4-3 CASSQDGPSGRVGDEQFF
TRBV2 CASRKGQGVIDEQFF
TRBV28 CASSLKIGGSHGYTF
TRBV7-2 CASSLRSHYPLDEQYF
TRBV29-1 CSVGDVTGTGNTGELFF
TRBV12-3/TRBV12-4 CASSSGTARKEQYF
TRBV4-2 CASSQDGLTVPSKQFF
TRBV29-1 CSVEVTGGTDTQYF
TRBV4-1 CASSQVIDEQFF
TRBV28 CASSLYVSAYNEQFF
TRBV5-1 CASSIRTSGRSYEQYF
TRBV6-4 CASRFTGQGYEQYF
TRBV7-3 CASSLNGNEQYF
TRBV29-1 CSVGAYEQFF
TRBV20-1 CSAPLAGSSYEQYF
TRBV20-1 CSASTGIYSYEQYF
TRBV24-1 CATSDTGTGASNEQFF
TRBV12-5 CASGRLAGGHMNTGELFF
TRBV7-8 CASSSDPQGPYEQYF
TRBV2 CASFRGGAEQFF
TRBV6-5 CASLKMGEQFF
TRBV7-3 CASSLSGTGRGNEQFF
TRBV6-1 CASRRRDSPREQYF
TRBV3-1 CASSQAVGLQETQYF
TRBV18 CASSPPVSGSYNEQFF
TRBV19 CASSSRGPPMNTGAFF
TRBV7-8 CASSLEFEGEPGNTIYF
TRBV11-3 CASSLRTGDQETQYF
TRBV18 CASSAYSQETQYF
TRBV2 CASSGSLYRSSYNEQFF
TRBV7-8 CASSRAPTLQETQYF
TRBV20-1 CSASLGGQGFTDTQYF
TRBV7-6 CASAPSGRAVDTQYF
TRBV7-6 CASSLGTSATDTQYF
TRBV25-1 CASSDPGLAFQFF
TRBV15 CATSKPGPPWTGQETQYF
TRBV28 CASSLTSVETQYF
TRBV5-1 CASSLGHRGPEQYF
TRBV9 CASSVNGTSGPEQYF
TRBV5-1 CASSLDPSRPYRIKDEQYF
TRBV28 CASSPSIMTQYF